A single TCR beta chain is shown here with its context. Its cognate antigen is unknown. Amplified TCR beta CDR3 regions came from RNA transcripts. First-round RT-PCR with HTBI primers amplified the TCR CDR3 region. From the multiplex PCR reads, TCRdb called clonotypes with MiXCR, one entry per CDR3 protein. The sample has hundreds of thousands of distinct CDR3 sequences, about 43% seen once. Deletions cut 0 bases from V and 6 bases from J, with 6 bases between. The CDR3 loop spans 13 amino acids. Germline CDR1 SGHRS, CDR2 YFSETQ. The entry originates in a study of T cells in Graves' hyperthyroidism and ophthalmopathy. Regarding the study as a whole: A median about 7 months before onset, the model predicted ophthalmopathy.

The clonotype was recovered from a woman younger than 30 with Graves' hyperthyroidism. This rearrangement joins TRBV5-1 to TRBJ1-4; D remains unclear. The sequenced sample was peripheral blood or thyroid tissue (not recorded which). DNA for the CDR3: TGCGCCAGCAGCTTGGAGGGCCATGAAAAACTGTTTTTT. It translates to CASSLEGHEKLFF.